Listed below are T cell receptor beta chains from one sample, sequenced in a study of PD-1 blockade in mismatch repair-deficient tumors. Sequencing was performed with immunoSEQ multiplex PCR; in TCRdb, only in-frame clones are kept and a portion is missing. Found here are roughly 80,000 clones, about 84% of them singletons; the top ten hold approximately 2.7%. This specimen consisted of peripheral blood, obtained 12 weeks after starting pembrolizumab. The receptors stem from an adult with mismatch repair-deficient cancer. The CDR3 runs from the conserved cysteine through the conserved F or W. A D gene is named only where the DNA matches it firmly. Only part of the rows carry a size: once, few, many, or a class if the clone is expanded.

abundance,v_gene,j_gene,d_gene,CDR3aa,CDR3nt
.,TRBV25-1,TRBJ1-5,.,CASSDRTFNQPQHF,TGTGCCAGCAGTGACAGGACCTTCAATCAGCCCCAGCATTTT
.,TRBV5-1,TRBJ2-3,TRBD2,CASSREGVGSTDTQYF,TGCGCCAGCTCTCGGGAGGGGGTTGGGAGCACAGATACGCAGTATTTT
.,TRBV19,TRBJ2-1,.,CASTKSGGVWNEQFF,TGTGCCAGTACTAAAAGCGGCGGAGTATGGAATGAGCAGTTCTTC
.,TRBV5-1,TRBJ2-7,.,CASSLESGTYEQYF,TGCGCCAGCAGCTTGGAATCGGGGACCTACGAGCAGTACTTC
.,TRBV5-4,TRBJ1-2,TRBD1,CASSLMQGAPGGYTF,TGTGCCAGCAGCTTGATGCAGGGGGCGCCGGGAGGCTACACCTTC
.,TRBV5-1,TRBJ2-7,.,CASSLDPVVSYEQYF,TGCGCCAGCAGCTTGGACCCTGTCGTTTCCTACGAGCAGTACTTC
.,TRBV5-6,TRBJ2-3,TRBD2,CASSWEGTSGSTDTQYF,TGTGCCAGCAGCTGGGAGGGGACTAGCGGAAGCACAGATACGCAGTATTTT
.,TRBV19,TRBJ2-2,.,CASSTQGSNTGELFF,TGTGCCAGTAGTACACAGGGTTCGAACACCGGGGAGCTGTTTTTT
.,TRBV7-9,TRBJ1-5,.,CASSSDSNQPQHF,TGTGCCAGCAGCTCGGATAGCAATCAGCCCCAGCATTTT
.,TRBV1,TRBJ1-1,.,CTSSQVGMRLCAFF,TGCACCAGCAGCCAGGTGGGGATGAGGCTGTGCGCTTTCTTT
.,TRBV11-3,TRBJ2-7,TRBD1,CASSSPGQGASYEQYF,TGTGCCAGCAGCTCGCCGGGACAGGGGGCCTCCTACGAGCAGTACTTC
.,TRBV18,TRBJ2-7,TRBD2,CASSPPGLASEQYF,TGTGCCAGCTCACCTCCGGGACTAGCCTCCGAGCAGTACTTC
.,TRBV2,TRBJ2-4,TRBD2,CASSESVAGSGIQYF,TGTGCCAGCAGTGAGTCAGTAGCGGGTAGTGGCATTCAGTACTTC
.,TRBV11-3,TRBJ2-2,TRBD1,CASSSRQGGNTGELFF,TGTGCCAGCAGCTCCAGACAGGGGGGTAACACCGGGGAGCTGTTTTTT
.,TRBV7-9,TRBJ2-1,TRBD1,CASSSTGTGQGAYNEQFF,TGTGCCAGCAGCTCGACCGGGACAGGCCAAGGGGCCTACAATGAGCAGTTCTTC
.,TRBV5-4,TRBJ2-7,TRBD2,CASSLVASGAYEQYF,TGTGCCAGCAGCTTGGTGGCTAGCGGAGCCTACGAGCAGTACTTC
.,TRBV19,TRBJ2-1,.,CASTAGLGNEQFF,TGTGCCAGTACGGCGGGACTGGGTAATGAGCAGTTCTTC
few,TRBV4-2,TRBJ2-1,TRBD2,CASSHVTSGIGDEQFF,TGTGCCAGCAGCCACGTGACTAGCGGGATTGGCGATGAGCAGTTCTTC
.,TRBV7-2,TRBJ2-1,TRBD2,CASSAQAGGVYNEQFF,TGTGCCAGCAGCGCCCAAGCGGGGGGGGTCTACAATGAGCAGTTCTTC
.,TRBV7-9,TRBJ1-1,.,CASSLVSGKNTEAFF,TGTGCCAGCAGCTTAGTTTCAGGGAAGAACACTGAAGCTTTCTTT
once,TRBV6-5,TRBJ1-2,.,CASSYITLGGGGYTF,TGTGCCAGCAGTTATATCACCCTCGGGGGAGGGGGCTACACCTTC
.,TRBV7-2,TRBJ2-1,.,CASSPLGRGPGNEQFF,TGTGCCAGCAGCCCCCTTGGGCGGGGGCCCGGCAATGAGCAGTTCTTC
.,TRBV29-1,TRBJ2-2,.,CSVEGAGGFGGELFF,TGCAGCGTTGAAGGGGCAGGAGGGTTCGGCGGGGAGCTGTTTTTT
once,TRBV4-1,TRBJ2-7,.,CASSQEGREWGHEQYF,TGCGCCAGCAGCCAAGAAGGGCGGGAATGGGGCCACGAGCAGTACTTC
.,TRBV10-3,TRBJ2-5,.,CAIKGPDRQGQETQYF,TGTGCCATCAAGGGTCCCGACAGACAAGGACAAGAGACCCAGTACTTC
.,TRBV19,TRBJ1-2,.,CASSIYGTQNYGYTF,TGTGCCAGTAGTATATATGGGACTCAGAACTATGGCTACACCTTC
.,TRBV5-6,TRBJ1-2,TRBD1,CASSGTGGYGYTF,TGTGCCAGCAGCGGGACAGGCGGGTATGGCTACACCTTC
.,TRBV6-6,TRBJ1-1,TRBD1,CASSYSQSQGAEAFF,TGTGCCAGCAGTTACTCACAGTCTCAGGGGGCTGAAGCTTTCTTT
.,TRBV6-5,TRBJ2-1,TRBD2,CASLRGGEGNEQFF,TGTGCCAGCCTCCGGGGGGGGGAAGGGAATGAGCAGTTCTTC
.,TRBV11-3,TRBJ2-3,.,CASALSRSTDTQYF,TGTGCCAGCGCCTTATCCAGGTCGACAGATACGCAGTATTTT
.,TRBV19,TRBJ1-1,.,CASSIGYTEAFF,TGTGCCAGTAGTATAGGGTACACTGAAGCTTTCTTT
.,TRBV6-6,TRBJ2-7,.,CASSYSRDASYEQYF,TGTGCCAGCAGTTACTCGAGGGACGCCAGCTACGAGCAGTACTTC
.,TRBV7-3,TRBJ2-1,.,CASSLRGSSYNEQFF,TGTGCCAGCAGCTTAAGGGGTAGCTCCTACAATGAGCAGTTCTTC
.,TRBV2,TRBJ2-3,TRBD1,CASHLTGLSDTQYF,TGTGCCAGCCATCTGACAGGGTTGTCAGATACGCAGTATTTT
.,TRBV19,TRBJ1-1,.,CASSMQVRGGTEAFF,TGTGCCAGTAGTATGCAAGTGCGGGGCGGCACTGAAGCTTTCTTT
.,TRBV6-1,TRBJ1-4,TRBD1,CASSGQGAEKLFF,TGTGCCAGCAGTGGACAGGGGGCAGAAAAACTGTTTTTT
.,TRBV6-1,TRBJ2-7,TRBD1,CASSFQGAYEQYF,TGTGCCAGCAGTTTTCAGGGGGCCTACGAGCAGTACTTC
few,TRBV7-2,TRBJ1-5,.,CASSLATGVIRPQHF,TGTGCCAGCAGCCTTGCCACGGGCGTAATCAGACCCCAGCATTTT